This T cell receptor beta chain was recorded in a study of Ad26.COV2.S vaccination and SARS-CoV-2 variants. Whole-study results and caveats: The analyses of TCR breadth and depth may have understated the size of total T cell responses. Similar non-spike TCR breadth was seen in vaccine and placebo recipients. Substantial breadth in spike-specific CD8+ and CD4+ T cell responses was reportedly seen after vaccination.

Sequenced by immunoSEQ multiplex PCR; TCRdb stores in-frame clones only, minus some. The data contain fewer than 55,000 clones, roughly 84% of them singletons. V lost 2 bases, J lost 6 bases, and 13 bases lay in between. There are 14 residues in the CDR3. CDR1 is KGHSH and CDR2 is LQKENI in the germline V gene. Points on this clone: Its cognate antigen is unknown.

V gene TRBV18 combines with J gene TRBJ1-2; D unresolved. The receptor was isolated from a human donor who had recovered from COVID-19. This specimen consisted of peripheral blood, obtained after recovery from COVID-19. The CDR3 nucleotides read TGTGCCAGCTCACCAAGAACAGACCCGAATGGCTACACCTTC. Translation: CASSPRTDPNGYTF.